Each of the 8 T cell receptor beta chains below was sequenced from the same sample in a study of blood T cell repertoires in COVID-19 (dated by TCRdb to 2020 to 2022). Libraries were prepared through the immunoSEQ multiplex PCR assay. Entries here come from immuneACCESS through TCRdb and include only in-frame sequences with V and J called. Some clones fail to appear in such tables; in the studies checked, an unresolved V gene covers under half of the shortfall, and the cause of the remainder is unknown. This sample has roughly 280,000 clones in its table, and 70% to 90% of those were observed once. About 3.6% of the sample is held by the ten biggest clonotypes. The sample was peripheral blood. These receptors originate from a man younger than 35 with active or convalescent COVID-19.

This clone was counted a single time. The chain employs TRBV19 and TRBJ1-2; D perhaps matches TRBD1 (5 bases). The V end lost 3 bases, the J end lost 7 bases, and 15 bases lay between the germline ends. Germline lookup yields CDR1 LNHDA and CDR2 SQIVND (reference sequence). This CDR3 spans 14 amino acids. CDR3 protein: CASSIGTGGAGYTF. CDR3 coding DNA: TGTGCCAGTAGTATCGGCACGGGAGGGGCTGGCTACACCTTC.

This chain joins TRBV29-1 and TRBJ1-1; no clear D gene. V lost 7 bases and J lost 3, with 12 bases in between. Germline CDR1 SQVTM, CDR2 ANQGSEA. The CDR3 sequence is 12 residues long. The CDR3 spells CSEVRRDTEAFF. CDR3 nucleotides: TGCAGCGAGGTACGGAGGGACACTGAAGCTTTCTTT.

The rearrangement uses TRBV7-2 and TRBJ1-1, with no clear D. This CDR3 spans 12 amino acids. V was cut by 5 bases and J by 5 bases, with 9 bases left in between. Germline assignment: CDR1 SGHTA and CDR2 FQGNSA. CDR3 in DNA: TGTGCCAGCAGCCAGGCGGGGACTGAAGCTTTCTTT. Translated: CASSQAGTEAFF.

The rearrangement joins TRBV5-1 to TRBJ2-3, with TRBD2 matching over 8 bases. CDR1 and CDR2 (germline): SGHRS, YFSETQ. This CDR3 is 15 amino acids long. V dropped 2 bases and J dropped 2; count of bases not matched to a gene: 4. As DNA, the CDR3 is TGCGCCAGCAGCTTCCGCGGGAGGATCACAGATACGCAGTATTTT. As protein: CASSFRGRITDTQYF.

The chain recombines TRBV6-1 with TRBJ1-3; the D is unclear. Trimming removed 1 base from V and 6 bases from J, with 10 bases in between. The length of the CDR3 is 14 residues. The germline CDR1 and CDR2 sequences are MNHNS and SASEGT. The CDR3 region is CASSEGRPKNTIYF. The DNA for the CDR3 is TGTGCCAGCAGTGAAGGCAGGCCCAAAAACACCATATATTTT.

The chain links TRBV5-1 to TRBJ1-4; the D is unclear. Germline V gene lookup returns CDR1 SGHRS and CDR2 YFSETQ. Trimming removed 2 bases at V and 7 bases at J, with 12 bases between. CDR3 size: 14 residues. The CDR3 nucleotides read TGCGCCAGCAGCTTCAGCACAGAGTCTGAAAAACTGTTTTTT. Translated: CASSFSTESEKLFF.

The genes are TRBV14 and TRBJ2-3, with TRBD2 matching 7 bases. Germline V gives CDR1 SGHDN, CDR2 FVKESK. Unmatched junction bases numbered 10, after V lost 6 bases and J lost 1 base. CDR3 length equals 16 residues. Here the CDR3 reads CASSLSSGRRTDTQYF. DNA for the CDR3: TGTGCCAGCAGTCTTTCTAGCGGTCGGCGCACAGATACGCAGTATTTT. Combining the CDR3 with reference TRBV14 and TRBJ2-3 gives the whole variable domain EAGVTQFPSHSVIEKGQTVTLRCDPISGHDNLYWYRRVMGKEIKFLLHFVKESKQDESGMPNNRFLAERTGGTYSTLKVQPAELEDSGVYFCASSLSSGRRTDTQYFGPGTRLTVL.

The rearrangement links TRBV5-4 to TRBJ2-1, with 8 bases identical to TRBD2. Germline V gives CDR1 SGHNT, CDR2 YYREEE (reference sequence). CDR3 length: 15 residues. The V segment lost 0 bases and the J segment 6 bases; nucleotides outside the gene matches: 5. This CDR3 is CASSLAVGGANEQFF. The CDR3 nucleotides read TGTGCCAGCAGCTTGGCGGTCGGGGGGGCCAATGAGCAGTTCTTC.